This T cell receptor (beta chain) was found in a study of neurological immune-mediated disorders. Trimming took 3 bases from V and 4 from J, leaving 19 bases between them. In germline, CDR1 is SGHKS, CDR2 YYEKEE (reference sequence). The CDR3 runs to 16 residues. There are many counts of this clonotype. Synthesis of cDNA was performed by 5'RACE using 10-nucleotide random UMIs. TCRdb fed the 5' RACE reads into MiXCR, producing one record per CDR3 protein. The repertoire holds about 60,000 distinct CDR3 sequences, with roughly 4% as singletons. Sequenced: PBMCs. The rearrangement uses TRBV5-5 and TRBJ2-5; maybe TRBD1 (6 bases). The source is a woman in her fifties or sixties with multiple sclerosis. CDR3 nucleotides: TGTGCCAGCAGCTCCCCCCCCGGACAGCGAGGAGAGACCCAGTACTTC. It yields the protein CASSSPPGQRGETQYF.